This T cell receptor beta chain appears in the sequencing data of a study of T cell repertoires in cytomegalovirus infection. Study context: Signatures in public TCR beta sequences pointed to both CMV infection and matching HLA type.

This CDR3 spans 15 amino acids. The germline V and J ends were trimmed by 4 bases and 4 bases, with 14 bases remaining between them. Germline values: CDR1 SGHNT, CDR2 YYREEE (reference sequence). This clonotype has just a few counts. Its antigen remains unidentified. TCRdb re-called the reads through MiXCR, storing one row per CDR3 protein. The profile shows about 830,000 distinct CDR3 sequences, about 30% of them singletons. The receptor comes from a human donor in good health (CMV status not recorded). Some clones in this sample may be carry-over from other donors' samples. The V and J genes are TRBV5-4 and TRBJ2-2; weak D call: TRBD1 (6 bases). Sequenced material: cultured CD8+ T cells from PBMCs, taken from culture after CMV antigen stimulation. The CDR3 DNA follows: TGTGCCAGCAGCGGGGGACACGGGCCCACCGGGGAGCTGTTTTTT. Protein sequence: CASSGGHGPTGELFF.